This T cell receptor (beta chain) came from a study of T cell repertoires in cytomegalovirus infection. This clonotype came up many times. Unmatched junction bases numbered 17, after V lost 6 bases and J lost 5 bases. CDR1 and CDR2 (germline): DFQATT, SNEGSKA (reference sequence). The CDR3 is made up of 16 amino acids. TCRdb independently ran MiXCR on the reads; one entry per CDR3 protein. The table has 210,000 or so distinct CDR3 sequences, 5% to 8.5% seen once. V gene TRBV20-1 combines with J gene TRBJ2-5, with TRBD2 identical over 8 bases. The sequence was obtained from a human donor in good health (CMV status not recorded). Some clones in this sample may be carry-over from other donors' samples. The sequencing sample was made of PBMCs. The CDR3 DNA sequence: TGCAGTGCCCCCCGGGGGGGGCGGGGCGTCGGGGAGACCCAGTACTTC. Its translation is CSAPRGGRGVGETQYF.